What follows is one T cell receptor (beta chain) and its context. V was pared by 3 bases and J by 5 bases, with 16 bases between. CDR3 length: 16 amino acids. Germline values: CDR1 MNHNS, CDR2 SASEGT. This record belongs to a study of OX40 agonist ivuxolimab in advanced cancers. Study overall: Treatment of patients was with ivuxolimab, an agonistic anti-OX40 (CD134) antibody.

The repertoire was sequenced with immunoSEQ multiplex PCR; TCRdb's copy has only in-frame clones and lacks some. The top ten hold 20% to 30% of the sample, which has some 15,000 clones, about 90% seen once. This sequence joins TRBV6-1 and TRBJ2-2; D is uncertain. This material consisted of CD4+ or CD8+ T cells sorted from blood, taken in a trial of the OX40 agonist ivuxolimab. This sequence was found in an adult with an advanced solid tumor such as melanoma, head and neck, liver or kidney cancer. In nucleotides, the CDR3 is TGTGCCAGCAGTGACCCCCTTTTAGGAATGACCGGGGAGCTGTTTTTT. It yields the protein CASSDPLLGMTGELFF.